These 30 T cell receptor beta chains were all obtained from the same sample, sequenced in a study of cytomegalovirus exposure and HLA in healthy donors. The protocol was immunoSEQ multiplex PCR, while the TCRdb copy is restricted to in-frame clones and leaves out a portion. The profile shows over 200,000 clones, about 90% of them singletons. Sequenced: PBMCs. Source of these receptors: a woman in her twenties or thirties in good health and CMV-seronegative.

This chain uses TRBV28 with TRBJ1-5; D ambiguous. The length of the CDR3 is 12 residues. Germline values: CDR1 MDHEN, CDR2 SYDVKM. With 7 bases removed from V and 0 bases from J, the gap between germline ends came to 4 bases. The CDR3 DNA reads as TGTGCCAGCAAGGTTAGCAATCAGCCCCAGCATTTT. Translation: CASKVSNQPQHF.

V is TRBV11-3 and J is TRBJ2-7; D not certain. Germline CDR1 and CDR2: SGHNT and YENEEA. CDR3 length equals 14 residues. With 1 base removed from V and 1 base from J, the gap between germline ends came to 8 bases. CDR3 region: CASSLGTDSYEQYF. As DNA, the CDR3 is TGTGCCAGCAGCTTAGGGACGGATTCCTACGAGCAGTACTTC.

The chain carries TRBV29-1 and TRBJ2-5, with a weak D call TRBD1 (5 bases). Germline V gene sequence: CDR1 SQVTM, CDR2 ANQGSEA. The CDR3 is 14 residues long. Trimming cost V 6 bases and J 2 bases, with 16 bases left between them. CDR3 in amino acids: CSVTGGARQETQYF. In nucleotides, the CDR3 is TGCAGCGTGACGGGTGGGGCAAGGCAAGAGACCCAGTACTTC.

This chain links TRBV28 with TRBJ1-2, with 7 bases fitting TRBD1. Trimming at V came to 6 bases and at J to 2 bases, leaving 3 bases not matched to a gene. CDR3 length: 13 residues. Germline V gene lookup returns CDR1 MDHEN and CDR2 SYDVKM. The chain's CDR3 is CASSSTGNYGYTF. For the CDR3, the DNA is TGTGCCAGCAGCTCGACAGGGAACTATGGCTACACCTTC.

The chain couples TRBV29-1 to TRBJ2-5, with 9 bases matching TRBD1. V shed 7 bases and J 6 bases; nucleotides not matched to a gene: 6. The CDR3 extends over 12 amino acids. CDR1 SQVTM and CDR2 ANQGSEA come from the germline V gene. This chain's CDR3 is CSEIGQGKTQYF. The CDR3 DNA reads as TGCAGCGAAATAGGACAGGGGAAGACCCAGTACTTC.

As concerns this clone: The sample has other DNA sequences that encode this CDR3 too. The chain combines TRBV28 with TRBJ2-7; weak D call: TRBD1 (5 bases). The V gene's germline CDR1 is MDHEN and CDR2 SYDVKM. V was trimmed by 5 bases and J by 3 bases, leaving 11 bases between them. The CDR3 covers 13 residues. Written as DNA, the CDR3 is TGTGCCAGCAGTCTGGGGCCTAGCTACGAGCAGTACTTC. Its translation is CASSLGPSYEQYF.

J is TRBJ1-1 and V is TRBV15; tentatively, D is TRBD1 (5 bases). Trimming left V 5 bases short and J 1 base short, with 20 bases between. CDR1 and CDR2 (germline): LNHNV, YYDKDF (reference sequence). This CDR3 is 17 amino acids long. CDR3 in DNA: TGTGCCACCAGCTACGGAAGGTTGGACAAGGGGAACACTGAAGCTTTCTTT. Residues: CATSYGRLDKGNTEAFF.

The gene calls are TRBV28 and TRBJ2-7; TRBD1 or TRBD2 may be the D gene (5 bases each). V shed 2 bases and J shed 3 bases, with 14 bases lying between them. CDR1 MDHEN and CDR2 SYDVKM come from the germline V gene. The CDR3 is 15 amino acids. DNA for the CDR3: TGTGCCAGCAGTTTAACAGGACTTAGGGGCTACGAGCAGTACTTC. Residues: CASSLTGLRGYEQYF.

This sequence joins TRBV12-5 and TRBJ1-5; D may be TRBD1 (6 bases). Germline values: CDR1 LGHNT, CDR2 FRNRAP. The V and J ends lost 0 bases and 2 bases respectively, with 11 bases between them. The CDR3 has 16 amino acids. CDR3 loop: CASGLVPGVGNQPQHF. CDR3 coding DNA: TGTGCTAGTGGTTTGGTACCAGGGGTCGGCAATCAGCCCCAGCATTTT. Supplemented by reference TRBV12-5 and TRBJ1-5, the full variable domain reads DARVTQTPRHKVTEMGQEVTMRCQPILGHNTVFWYRQTMMQGLELLAYFRNRAPLDDSGMPKDRFSAEMPDATLATLKIQPSEPRDSAVYFCASGLVPGVGNQPQHFGDGTRLSIL.

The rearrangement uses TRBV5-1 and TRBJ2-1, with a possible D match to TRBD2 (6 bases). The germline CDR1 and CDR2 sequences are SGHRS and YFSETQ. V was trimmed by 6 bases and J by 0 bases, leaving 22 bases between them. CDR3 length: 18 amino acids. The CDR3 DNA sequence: TGCGCCAGCACCCCCCGGGTGACGGGAGTCGACTCCTACAATGAGCAGTTCTTC. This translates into CASTPRVTGVDSYNEQFF.

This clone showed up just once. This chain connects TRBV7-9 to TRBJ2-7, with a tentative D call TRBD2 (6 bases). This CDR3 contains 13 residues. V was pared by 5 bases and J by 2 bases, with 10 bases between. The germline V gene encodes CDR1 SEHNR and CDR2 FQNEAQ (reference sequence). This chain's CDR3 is CASSQGLTYEQYF. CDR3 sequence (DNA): TGTGCCAGCAGCCAGGGACTTACCTACGAGCAGTACTTC.

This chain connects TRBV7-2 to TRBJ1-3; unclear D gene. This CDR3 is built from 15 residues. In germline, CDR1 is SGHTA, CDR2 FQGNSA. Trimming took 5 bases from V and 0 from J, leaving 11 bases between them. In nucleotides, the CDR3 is TGTGCCAGCAGCGTCGCCTCCGACTCTGGAAACACCATATATTTT. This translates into CASSVASDSGNTIYF.

The CDR3 spells CASSNPGLAADEQFF. The CDR3 DNA reads TGTGCCAGCAGCAACCCAGGACTAGCCGCTGATGAGCAGTTCTTC. V usage is TRBV28 and J usage is TRBJ2-1; 8 bases align to TRBD2. Germline lookup yields CDR1 MDHEN and CDR2 SYDVKM. V gave up 6 bases and J gave up 8 bases; unmatched junction bases: 12. This CDR3 is built from 15 residues. Filled out from reference TRBV28 and TRBJ2-1, the complete variable domain reads DVKVTQSSRYLVKRTGEKVFLECVQDMDHENMFWYRQDPGLGLRLIYFSYDVKMKEKGDIPEGYSVSREKKERFSLILESASTNQTSMYLCASSNPGLAADEQFFGPGTRLTVL.

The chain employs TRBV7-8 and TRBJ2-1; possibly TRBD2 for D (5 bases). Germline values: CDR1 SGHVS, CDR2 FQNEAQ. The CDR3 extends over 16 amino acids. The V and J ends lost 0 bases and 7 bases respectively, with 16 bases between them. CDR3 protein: CASSLATGFVKNEQFF. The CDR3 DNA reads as TGTGCCAGCAGCTTAGCGACGGGGTTTGTTAAGAATGAGCAGTTCTTC.

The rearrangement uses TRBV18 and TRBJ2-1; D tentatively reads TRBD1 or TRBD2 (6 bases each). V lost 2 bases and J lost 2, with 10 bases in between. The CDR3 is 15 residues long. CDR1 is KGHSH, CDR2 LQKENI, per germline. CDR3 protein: CASSPTGRPYNEQFF. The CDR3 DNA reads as TGTGCCAGCTCACCAACAGGGAGGCCCTACAATGAGCAGTTCTTC.

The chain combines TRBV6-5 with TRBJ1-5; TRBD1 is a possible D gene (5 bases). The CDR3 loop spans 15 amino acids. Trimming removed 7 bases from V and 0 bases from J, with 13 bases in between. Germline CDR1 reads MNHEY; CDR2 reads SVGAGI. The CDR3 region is CASKQDTYSNQPQHF. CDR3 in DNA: TGTGCCAGCAAACAGGACACTTATAGCAATCAGCCCCAGCATTTT.

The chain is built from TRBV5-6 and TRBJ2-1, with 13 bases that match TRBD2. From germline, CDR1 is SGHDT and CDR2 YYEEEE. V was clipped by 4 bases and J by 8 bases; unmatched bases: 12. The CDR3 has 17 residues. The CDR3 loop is CASSPGRGLAGVHEQFF. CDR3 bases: TGTGCCAGCAGCCCAGGTAGAGGACTAGCGGGAGTTCATGAGCAGTTCTTC.

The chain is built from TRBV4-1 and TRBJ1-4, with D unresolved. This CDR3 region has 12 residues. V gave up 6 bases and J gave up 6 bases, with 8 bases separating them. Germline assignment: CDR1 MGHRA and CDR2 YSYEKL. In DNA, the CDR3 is TGCGCCAGCAGGGGGTTATATGAAAAACTGTTTTTT. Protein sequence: CASRGLYEKLFF.

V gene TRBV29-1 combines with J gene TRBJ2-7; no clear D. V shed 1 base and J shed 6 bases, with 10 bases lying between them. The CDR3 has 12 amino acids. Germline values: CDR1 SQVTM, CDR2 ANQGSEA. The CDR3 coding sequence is TGCAGCGTTGAAGGTGCAGCCCCCGAGCAGTACTTC. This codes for CSVEGAAPEQYF.

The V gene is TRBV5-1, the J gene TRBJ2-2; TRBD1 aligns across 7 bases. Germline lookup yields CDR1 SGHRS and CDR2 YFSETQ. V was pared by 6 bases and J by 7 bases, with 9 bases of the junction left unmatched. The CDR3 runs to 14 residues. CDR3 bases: TGCGCCAGCACCCCGACAGGGCCTGGCGGGGAGCTGTTTTTT. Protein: CASTPTGPGGELFF.

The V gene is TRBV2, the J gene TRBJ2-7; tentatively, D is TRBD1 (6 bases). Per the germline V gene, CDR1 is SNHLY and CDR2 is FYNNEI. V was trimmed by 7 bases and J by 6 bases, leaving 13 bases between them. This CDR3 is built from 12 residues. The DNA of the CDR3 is TGTGCCAGCAATGCAGGGGCCGTCGAGCAGTACTTC. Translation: CASNAGAVEQYF.

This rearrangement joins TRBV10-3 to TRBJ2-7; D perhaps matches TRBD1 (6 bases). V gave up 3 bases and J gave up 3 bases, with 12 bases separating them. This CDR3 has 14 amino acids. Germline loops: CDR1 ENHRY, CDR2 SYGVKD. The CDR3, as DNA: TGTGCCATCAGTGACCCGGGACACAGCTACGAGCAGTACTTC. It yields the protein CAISDPGHSYEQYF.

The CDR3 sequence is CASRGTGADTQYF. For the CDR3, the DNA is TGTGCCAGCAGGGGTACAGGGGCAGATACGCAGTATTTT. This chain links TRBV2 with TRBJ2-3; 7 bases line up with TRBD1. V lost 6 bases, J lost 4 bases, and 4 bases stayed unmatched. Germline-derived CDR1 and CDR2 are SNHLY and FYNNEI. The CDR3 is made up of 13 amino acids.

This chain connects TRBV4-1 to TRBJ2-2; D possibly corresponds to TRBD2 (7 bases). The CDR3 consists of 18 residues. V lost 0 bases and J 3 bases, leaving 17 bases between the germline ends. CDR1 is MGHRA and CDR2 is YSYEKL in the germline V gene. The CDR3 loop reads CASSQEGASGIYTGELFF. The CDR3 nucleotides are TGCGCCAGCAGCCAAGAGGGGGCCAGCGGGATATACACCGGGGAGCTGTTTTTT.

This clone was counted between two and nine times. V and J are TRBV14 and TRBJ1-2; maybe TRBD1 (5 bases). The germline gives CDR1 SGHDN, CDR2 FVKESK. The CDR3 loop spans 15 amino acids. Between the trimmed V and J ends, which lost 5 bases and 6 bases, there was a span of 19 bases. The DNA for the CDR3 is TGTGCCAGCAGCGTCCACGGGGGGTCGGGCCATGGCTACACCTTC. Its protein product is CASSVHGGSGHGYTF.

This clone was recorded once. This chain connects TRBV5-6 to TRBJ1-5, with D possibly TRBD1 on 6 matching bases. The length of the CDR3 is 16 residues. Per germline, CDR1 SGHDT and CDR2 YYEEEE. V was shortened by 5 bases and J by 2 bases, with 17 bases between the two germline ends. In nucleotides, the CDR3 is TGTGCCAGCAGTCTCTTCCAGGGGATCGGCAATCAGCCCCAGCATTTT. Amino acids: CASSLFQGIGNQPQHF. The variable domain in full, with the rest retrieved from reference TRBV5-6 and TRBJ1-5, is DAGVTQSPTHLIKTRGQQVTLRCSPKSGHDTVSWYQQALGQGPQFIFQYYEEEERQRGNFPDRFSGHQFPNYSSELNVNALLLGDSALYLCASSLFQGIGNQPQHFGDGTRLSIL.

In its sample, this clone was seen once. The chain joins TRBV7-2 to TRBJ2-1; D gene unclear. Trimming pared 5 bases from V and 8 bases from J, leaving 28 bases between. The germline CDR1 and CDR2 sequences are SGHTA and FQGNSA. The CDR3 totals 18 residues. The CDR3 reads CASSRPNQLDHRWDEQFF. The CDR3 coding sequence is TGTGCCAGCAGCCGACCCAACCAGCTGGACCACCGTTGGGATGAGCAGTTCTTC.

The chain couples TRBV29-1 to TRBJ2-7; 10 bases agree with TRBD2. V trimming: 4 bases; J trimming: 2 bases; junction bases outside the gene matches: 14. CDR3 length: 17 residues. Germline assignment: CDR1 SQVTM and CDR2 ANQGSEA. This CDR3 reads CSVVGLAAGSKTYEQYF. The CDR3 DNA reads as TGCAGCGTTGTAGGACTAGCGGCCGGTAGCAAGACCTACGAGCAGTACTTC.

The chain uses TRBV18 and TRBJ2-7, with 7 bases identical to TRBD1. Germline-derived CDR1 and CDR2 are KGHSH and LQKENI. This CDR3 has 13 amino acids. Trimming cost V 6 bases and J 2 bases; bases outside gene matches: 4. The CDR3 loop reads CASSPGQTYEQYF. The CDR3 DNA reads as TGTGCCAGCTCCCCGGGACAGACCTACGAGCAGTACTTC.

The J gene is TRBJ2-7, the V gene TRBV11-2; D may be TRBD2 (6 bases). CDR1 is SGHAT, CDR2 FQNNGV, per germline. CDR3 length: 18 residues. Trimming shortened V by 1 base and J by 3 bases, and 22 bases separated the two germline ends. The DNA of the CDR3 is TGTGCCAGCAGCTTAGTACGGTTTCGGGCGGGGCCTATCTACGAGCAGTACTTC. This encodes CASSLVRFRAGPIYEQYF.